Shown below are 7 T cell receptor beta chains from a single sample sequenced in a study of cytomegalovirus exposure and HLA in healthy donors. Primers for the PCR totalled 60 Vbeta and 13 Jbeta. Data came from immunoSEQ multiplex PCR; TCRdb stores just in-frame clones and leaves some out. This table holds approximately 95,000 clones, approximately 80% found once. Source material: PBMCs. The receptors shown here come from a woman in her 70s in good health and CMV-seropositive.

For the CDR3, the DNA is TGTGCCTGCCTTGGGACTAGCGGAAGACAAGAGACCCAGTACTTC. It encodes CACLGTSGRQETQYF. The chain employs TRBV2 and TRBJ2-5, with 11 bases matching TRBD2. CDR3 length equals 15 residues. Trimming took 11 bases from V and 2 from J; bases not matched to a gene: 10. Germline values: CDR1 SNHLY, CDR2 FYNNEI.

The rearrangement joins TRBV6-5 to TRBJ2-7, with 12 bases aligning to TRBD2. The CDR3 contains 16 residues. Per the germline V gene, CDR1 is MNHEY and CDR2 is SVGAGI. The trim removed 3 bases at V and 4 bases at J, leaving 7 bases unmatched. The CDR3 DNA follows: TGTGCCAGCAGTTATACCGGACTAGCGGGGTCGTACGAGCAGTACTTC. This translates into CASSYTGLAGSYEQYF.

This sequence joins TRBV10-3 and TRBJ2-1; 13 bases fit TRBD2. The CDR3 totals 15 residues. Germline trimming cut 10 bases from V and 9 bases from J; bases unmatched to any gene: 12. Germline CDR1 ENHRY, CDR2 SYGVKD. CDR3 in amino acids: CATRTSGRENGEQFF. For the CDR3, the DNA is TGTGCCACTCGGACTAGCGGGAGAGAAAACGGTGAGCAGTTCTTC.

V and J are TRBV6-6 and TRBJ2-5; D possibly corresponds to TRBD1 (7 bases). V was shortened by 6 bases and J by 3 bases, with 17 bases between the two germline ends. There are 15 residues in the CDR3. In germline, CDR1 is MNHNY, CDR2 SVGAGI (reference sequence). The CDR3 nucleotides are TGTGCCAGCAGATCGCCCGGAGGGGGCAAAGAGACCCAGTACTTC. It yields the protein CASRSPGGGKETQYF.

In nucleotides, the CDR3 is TGTGCCAGCAGCTTGGCCTTGGGACAGGGATTTCACGAGCAGTACTTC. Its protein product is CASSLALGQGFHEQYF. The chain combines TRBV5-8 with TRBJ2-7, with 9 positions matching TRBD1. The germline V gene has CDR1 SGHTS and CDR2 YDEGEE. Trimming at V came to 0 bases and at J to 5 bases, leaving 9 bases not matched to a gene. The CDR3 consists of 16 residues.

The V gene is TRBV11-3, the J gene TRBJ2-5; TRBD2 matches 8 bases. This CDR3 comprises 15 residues. Germline CDR1 reads SGHNT; CDR2 reads YENEEA. Losses at the gene ends were 1 base for V and 4 bases for J; bases not matched to a gene: 5. The CDR3 DNA reads TGTGCCAGCAGCTTAGGAACGGGAGGGCCAGAGACCCAGTACTTC. It yields the protein CASSLGTGGPETQYF.

The chain couples TRBV4-2 to TRBJ2-7; TRBD2 matches 8 bases. The CDR3 has 15 amino acids. Germline V CDR1 and CDR2: LGHNA, YNFKEQ. J lost 7 bases, V lost 1 base, and 9 bases had no gene match. CDR3 sequence reads: CASSQGRSGSHEQYF. The CDR3 nucleotides read TGTGCCAGCAGCCAAGGTCGCAGCGGGAGTCATGAGCAGTACTTC.